This TCR beta chain was identified in a study of T cell repertoires in cytomegalovirus infection. At the level of the study: It can be stated that public TCR beta signatures indicated CMV infection as well as a matching HLA type.

J was trimmed by 2 bases and V by 5 bases; bases with no gene match: 9. The germline gives CDR1 SEHNR, CDR2 FQNEAQ (reference sequence). The CDR3 spans 18 residues. MiXCR, applied by TCRdb to the reads, yields one record per CDR3 protein. The repertoire holds almost 550,000 distinct CDR3 sequences, with approximately 17% as singletons. Study outcomes and limitations: CMV-specific TCR beta clonotypes restricted by HLA-C dominated the ex vivo response.

In regard to this clonotype: Its antigen remains unidentified.

The source is a human donor in good health (CMV status not recorded). Some clones in this sample may be carry-over from other donors' samples. The V and J genes are TRBV7-9 and TRBJ2-1; 13 nucleotides match TRBD2. Material: CD8+ T cells from PBMCs. DNA for the CDR3: TGTGCCAGCAGCACCGGACTAGCGGGAGCCCCTACCTACAATGAGCAGTTCTTC. This codes for CASSTGLAGAPTYNEQFF.